A selection of T cell receptor beta chains follows, all from one sample in a study of early T cells in non-severe SARS-CoV-2 infection. TCRdb itself ran the 5' RACE reads through MiXCR, one entry per CDR3 protein. The table includes roughly 99,000 distinct CDR3 sequences, 11% detected once. Sequenced: whole blood. The receptors were sampled from an adult who was a healthcare worker with PCR-confirmed SARS-CoV-2 infection or an uninfected control (not recorded which). The CDR3 runs from the conserved cysteine through the conserved F or W. Fields, in order: D gene, V gene, CDR3 length, clone size, J gene, CDR3 protein, CDR3 DNA. A D gene is named only where the DNA matches it firmly. Size is omitted from some rows. Given values are once, few, many or a class for expanded clones.

D: .
V: TRBV5-1
length: 15
size: few
J: TRBJ2-2
CDR3: CASSLGRANTGELFF
DNA: TGCGCCAGCAGCTTGGGTAGGGCGAACACCGGGGAGCTGTTTTTT

D: .
V: TRBV7-3
length: 17
size: many
J: TRBJ2-2
CDR3: CASSLIGGPVDTGELFF
DNA: TGTGCCAGCAGCTTAATCGGGGGGCCGGTGGACACCGGGGAGCTGTTTTTT

D: .
V: TRBV18
length: 14
size: .
J: TRBJ2-5
CDR3: CASSPIENQETQYF
DNA: TGTGCCAGCTCACCCATAGAAAATCAAGAGACCCAGTACTTC

D: .
V: TRBV10-3
length: 14
size: .
J: TRBJ2-5
CDR3: CAISEPGLVETQYF
DNA: TGTGCCATCAGTGAACCAGGGTTAGTGGAGACCCAGTACTTC

D: TRBD1
V: TRBV27
length: 16
size: .
J: TRBJ2-1
CDR3: CASSLFGTGSYNEQFF
DNA: TGTGCCAGCAGTTTATTCGGGACAGGATCCTACAATGAGCAGTTCTTC

D: .
V: TRBV7-9
length: 19
size: .
J: TRBJ1-1
CDR3: CASSLTLGGRTIMNTEAFF
DNA: TGTGCCAGCAGCTTAACCTTAGGGGGTAGGACGATCATGAACACTGAAGCTTTCTTT

D: .
V: TRBV7-7
length: 13
size: .
J: TRBJ2-3
CDR3: CASSFVELDTQYF
DNA: TGTGCCAGCAGCTTTGTAGAGCTAGATACGCAGTATTTT

D: TRBD2
V: TRBV5-1
length: 14
size: .
J: TRBJ2-1
CDR3: CASTVAGPNNEQFF
DNA: TGCGCCAGCACCGTAGCGGGACCTAACAATGAGCAGTTCTTC

D: .
V: TRBV7-6
length: 17
size: few
J: TRBJ2-1
CDR3: CASSLTSGVLGYNEQFF
DNA: TGTGCCAGCAGCTTAACCTCGGGAGTGCTTGGCTACAATGAGCAGTTCTTC

D: TRBD2
V: TRBV5-4
length: 13
size: many
J: TRBJ2-2
CDR3: CASSFRGAGELFF
DNA: TGTGCCAGCAGCTTCCGGGGGGCCGGGGAGCTGTTTTTT

D: .
V: TRBV6-5
length: 13
size: many
J: TRBJ1-1
CDR3: CASSRFGSTEAFF
DNA: TGTGCCAGCAGCCGGTTCGGCAGCACTGAAGCTTTCTTT

D: .
V: TRBV28
length: 15
size: few
J: TRBJ1-5
CDR3: CASSPTDLSSLPQHF
DNA: TGTGCCAGCAGTCCTACCGACCTTAGCAGTCTGCCCCAGCATTTT

D: TRBD1
V: TRBV12-3/TRBV12-4
length: 14
size: many
J: TRBJ2-1
CDR3: CASTGTGGRTEQFF
DNA: TGTGCCAGCACCGGGACAGGGGGTCGTACTGAGCAGTTCTTC

D: .
V: TRBV12-3/TRBV12-4
length: 15
size: .
J: TRBJ2-6
CDR3: CASSLARSGANVLTF
DNA: TGTGCCAGCAGTTTAGCGAGGTCTGGGGCCAACGTCCTGACTTTC

D: TRBD2
V: TRBV20-1
length: 13
size: .
J: TRBJ2-7
CDR3: CSARELAGYEQYF
DNA: TGCAGTGCTAGAGAATTAGCGGGTTACGAGCAGTACTTC

D: .
V: TRBV5-5
length: 14
size: many
J: TRBJ2-7
CDR3: CASSLEIRRYEQYF
DNA: TGTGCCAGCAGCCTGGAGATCCGACGGTACGAGCAGTACTTC

D: .
V: TRBV7-9
length: 14
size: .
J: TRBJ2-7
CDR3: CASSLGQGDYEQYF
DNA: TGTGCCAGCAGCTTAGGTCAGGGAGACTACGAGCAGTACTTC

D: .
V: TRBV12-3/TRBV12-4
length: 17
size: few
J: TRBJ2-4
CDR3: CASTYEQRVLAKNIQYF
DNA: TGTGCCAGCACCTATGAGCAGCGGGTTTTAGCCAAAAACATTCAGTACTTC

D: .
V: TRBV5-4
length: 8
size: many
J: TRBJ2-3
CDR3: CASSSGDF
DNA: TGTGCCAGCAGCTCGGGGGATTTT

D: TRBD2
V: TRBV2
length: 17
size: many
J: TRBJ2-1
CDR3: CASSDAGVDLYENEQFF
DNA: TGTGCCAGCAGTGACGCGGGAGTGGATCTCTATGAGAATGAGCAGTTCTTC

D: .
V: TRBV6-5
length: 14
size: many
J: TRBJ1-1
CDR3: CASSYGWESTEAFF
DNA: TGTGCCAGCAGTTACGGATGGGAGAGCACTGAAGCTTTCTTT

D: TRBD2
V: TRBV4-3
length: 15
size: .
J: TRBJ2-5
CDR3: CASSQVLAGAETQYF
DNA: TGCGCCAGCAGCCAAGTGCTAGCGGGAGCAGAGACCCAGTACTTC

D: .
V: TRBV11-2
length: 16
size: many
J: TRBJ2-3
CDR3: CASSSRLAGGTDTQYF
DNA: TGTGCCAGCAGCTCAAGACTGGCCGGGGGCACAGATACGCAGTATTTT

D: .
V: TRBV20-1
length: 12
size: .
J: TRBJ2-7
CDR3: CSARYGTYEQYF
DNA: TGCAGTGCTAGATATGGGACCTACGAGCAGTACTTC

D: .
V: TRBV21-1
length: 10
size: many
J: TRBJ2-1
CDR3: CASSPREQFF
DNA: TGTGCCAGCAGCCCAAGGGAGCAGTTCTTC

D: .
V: TRBV12-3/TRBV12-4
length: 14
size: few
J: TRBJ1-2
CDR3: CASSRQAPSYGYTF
DNA: TGTGCCAGCAGTCGACAGGCCCCTTCCTATGGCTACACCTTC

D: .
V: TRBV10-2
length: 14
size: .
J: TRBJ2-7
CDR3: CASSKGPPSYEQYF
DNA: TGCGCCAGCAGTAAGGGCCCCCCTTCCTACGAGCAGTACTTC

D: .
V: TRBV20-1
length: 17
size: .
J: TRBJ2-3
CDR3: CSARFPLVADFTDTQYF
DNA: TGCAGTGCTCGTTTCCCTTTAGTCGCGGATTTCACAGATACGCAGTATTTT